The clone carrying this T cell receptor beta chain was picked up one time. This record comes from a study of blood T cell repertoires in COVID-19. Original data processing: Nucleated cell number was recorded as an estimate derived from reference gene primer amplification. Libraries were prepared by immunoSEQ multiplex PCR; TCRdb keeps only in-frame clonotypes and omits some of them. Clonal size and the V and J genes are those of that table, whereas D and trimming came from the DNA. This sample yields a few hundred thousand clones, of which roughly nine tenths are seen a single time; approximately 3% belongs to the top ten. Sequenced material: peripheral blood. This receptor was taken from a woman between 25 and 40 years old with COVID-19, enrolled during active disease.

Here the CDR3 DNA reads TGTGCCAGCACATTGGAGCGGGGGGGACAAGAGACCCAGTACTTC. This translates into CASTLERGGQETQYF. The chain is built from TRBV2 and TRBJ2-5; TRBD2 aligns across 10 bases. The germline gives CDR1 SNHLY, CDR2 FYNNEI. This CDR3 has 15 amino acids. V was pared by 7 bases and J by 2 bases, with 7 bases of the junction left unmatched.